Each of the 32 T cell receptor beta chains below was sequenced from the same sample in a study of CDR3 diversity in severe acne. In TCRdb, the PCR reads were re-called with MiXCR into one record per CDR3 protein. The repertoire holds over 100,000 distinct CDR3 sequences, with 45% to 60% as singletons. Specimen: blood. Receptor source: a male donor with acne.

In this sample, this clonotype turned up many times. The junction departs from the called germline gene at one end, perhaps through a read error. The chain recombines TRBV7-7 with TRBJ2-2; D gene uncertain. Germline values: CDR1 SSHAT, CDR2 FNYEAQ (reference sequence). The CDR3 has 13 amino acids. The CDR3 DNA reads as TGTGCTAGCAGCCCCCCACGAGCGGGGGAGCTGTTTTTT. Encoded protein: CASSPPRAGELFF.

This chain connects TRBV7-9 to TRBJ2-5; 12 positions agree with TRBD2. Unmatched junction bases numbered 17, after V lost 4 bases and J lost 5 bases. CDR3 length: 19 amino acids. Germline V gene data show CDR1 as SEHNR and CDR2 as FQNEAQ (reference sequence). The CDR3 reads CASSSDLAGGPGGRETQYF. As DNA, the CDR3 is TGTGCCAGCAGCTCGGACCTAGCGGGGGGGCCCGGGGGACGCGAGACCCAGTACTTC.

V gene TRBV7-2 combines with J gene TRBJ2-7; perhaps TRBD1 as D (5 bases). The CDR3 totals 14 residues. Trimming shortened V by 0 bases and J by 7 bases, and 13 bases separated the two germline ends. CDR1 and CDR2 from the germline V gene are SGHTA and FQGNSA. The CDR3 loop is CASSLAWTSPEQYF. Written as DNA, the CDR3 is TGTGCCAGCAGCTTAGCTTGGACAAGCCCAGAGCAGTACTTC.

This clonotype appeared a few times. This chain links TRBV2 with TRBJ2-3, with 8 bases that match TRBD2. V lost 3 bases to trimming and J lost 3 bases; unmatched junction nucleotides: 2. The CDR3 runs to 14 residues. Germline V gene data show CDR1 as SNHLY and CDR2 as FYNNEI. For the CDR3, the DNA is TGTGCCAGCAGTGAGAGCGGGAGAACAGATACGCAGTATTTT. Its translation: CASSESGRTDTQYF.

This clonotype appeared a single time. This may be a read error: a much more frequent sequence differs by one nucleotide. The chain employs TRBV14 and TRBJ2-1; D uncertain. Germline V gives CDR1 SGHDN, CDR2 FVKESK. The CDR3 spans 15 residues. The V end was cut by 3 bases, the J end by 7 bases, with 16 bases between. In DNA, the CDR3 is TGTGCCAGCAGCCAGTTTCCGGAAGTGGAGAATGAGCAGTTCTTC. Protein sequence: CASSQFPEVENEQFF.

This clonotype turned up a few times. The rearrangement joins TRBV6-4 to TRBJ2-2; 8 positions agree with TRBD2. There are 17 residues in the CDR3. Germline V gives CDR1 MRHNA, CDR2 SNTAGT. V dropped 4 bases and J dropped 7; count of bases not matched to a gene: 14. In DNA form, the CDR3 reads TGTGCCAGCAGTGCTAGGACCGCCGGGACTAGTGGCGGGGAGCTGTTTTTT. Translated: CASSARTAGTSGGELFF.

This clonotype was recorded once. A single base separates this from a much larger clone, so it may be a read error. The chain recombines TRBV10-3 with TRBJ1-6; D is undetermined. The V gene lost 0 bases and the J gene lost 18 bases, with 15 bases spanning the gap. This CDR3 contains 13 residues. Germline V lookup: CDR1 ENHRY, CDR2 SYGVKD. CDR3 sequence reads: CAISESITAASHF. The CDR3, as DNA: TGTGCCATCAGTGAGTCGATTACAGCTGCATCCCACTTT.

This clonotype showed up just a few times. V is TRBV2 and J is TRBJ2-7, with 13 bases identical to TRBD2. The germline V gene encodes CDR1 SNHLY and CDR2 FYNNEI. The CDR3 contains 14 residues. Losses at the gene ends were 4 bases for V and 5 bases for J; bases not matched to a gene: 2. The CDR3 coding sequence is TGTGCCAGCAGTGGGACTAGCGGGAGTAACGAGCAGTACTTC. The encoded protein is CASSGTSGSNEQYF.

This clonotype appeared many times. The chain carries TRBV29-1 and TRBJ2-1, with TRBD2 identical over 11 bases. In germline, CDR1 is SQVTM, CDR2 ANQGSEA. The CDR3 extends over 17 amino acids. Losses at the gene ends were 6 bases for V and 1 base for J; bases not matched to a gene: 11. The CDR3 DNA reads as TGCAGCGTGGGGGGGGGGACTAGCGGAAATTCCTACAATGAGCAGTTCTTC. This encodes CSVGGGTSGNSYNEQFF.

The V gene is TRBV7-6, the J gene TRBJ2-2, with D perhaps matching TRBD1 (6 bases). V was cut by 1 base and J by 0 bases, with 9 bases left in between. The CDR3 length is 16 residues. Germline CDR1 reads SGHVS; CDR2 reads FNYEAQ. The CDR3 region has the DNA TGTGCCAGCAGCTTAGGGGGGCTACCGAACACCGGGGAGCTGTTTTTT. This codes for CASSLGGLPNTGELFF.

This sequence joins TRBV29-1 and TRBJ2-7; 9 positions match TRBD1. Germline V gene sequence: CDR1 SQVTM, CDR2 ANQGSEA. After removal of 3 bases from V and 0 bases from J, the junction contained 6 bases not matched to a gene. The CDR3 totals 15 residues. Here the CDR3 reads CSVDTGTGSSYEQYF. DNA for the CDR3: TGCAGCGTTGACACCGGGACAGGGAGCTCCTACGAGCAGTACTTC.

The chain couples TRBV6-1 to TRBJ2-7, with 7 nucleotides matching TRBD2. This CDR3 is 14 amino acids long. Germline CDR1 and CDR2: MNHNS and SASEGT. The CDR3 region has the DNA TGTGCCGGCAGCCGGGGGGTGAGCTCCTACGAGCAGCACGTC. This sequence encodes CAGSRGVSSYEQHV.

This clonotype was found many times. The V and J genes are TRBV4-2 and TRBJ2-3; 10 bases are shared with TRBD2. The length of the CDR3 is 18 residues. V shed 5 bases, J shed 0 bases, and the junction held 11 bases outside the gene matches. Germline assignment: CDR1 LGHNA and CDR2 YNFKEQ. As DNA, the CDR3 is TGTGCCAGCAGCGATACCATGGGACTAGCGAGGAGCACAGATACGCAGTATTTT. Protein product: CASSDTMGLARSTDTQYF.

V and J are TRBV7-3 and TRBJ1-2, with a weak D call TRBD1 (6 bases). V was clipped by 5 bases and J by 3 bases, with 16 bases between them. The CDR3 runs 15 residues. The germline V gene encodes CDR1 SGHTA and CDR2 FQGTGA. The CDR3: CASSPYAGADYGYTF. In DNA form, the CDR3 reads TGTGCCAGCAGCCCGTATGCGGGGGCGGACTATGGCTACACCTTC.

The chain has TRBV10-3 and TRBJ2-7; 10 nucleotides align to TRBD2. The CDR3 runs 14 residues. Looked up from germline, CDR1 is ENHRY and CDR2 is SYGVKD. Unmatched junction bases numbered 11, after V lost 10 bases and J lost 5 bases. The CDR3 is CASRLAGGGDEQYF. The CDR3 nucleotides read TGTGCCAGCAGATTAGCGGGAGGTGGGGACGAGCAGTACTTC.

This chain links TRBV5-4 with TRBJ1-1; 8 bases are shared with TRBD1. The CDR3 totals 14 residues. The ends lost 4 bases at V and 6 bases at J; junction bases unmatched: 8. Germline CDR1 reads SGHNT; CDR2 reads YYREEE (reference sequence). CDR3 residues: CASSLRGRDAEAFF. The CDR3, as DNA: TGTGCCAGCAGCCTCAGGGGGCGCGACGCTGAAGCTTTCTTT.

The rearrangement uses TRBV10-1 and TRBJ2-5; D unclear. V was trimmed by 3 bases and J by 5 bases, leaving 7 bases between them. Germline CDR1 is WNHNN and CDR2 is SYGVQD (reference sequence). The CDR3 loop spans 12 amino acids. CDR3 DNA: TGCGCCAGCAGTGACGAGTGGGAGACCCAGTACTTC. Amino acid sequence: CASSDEWETQYF.

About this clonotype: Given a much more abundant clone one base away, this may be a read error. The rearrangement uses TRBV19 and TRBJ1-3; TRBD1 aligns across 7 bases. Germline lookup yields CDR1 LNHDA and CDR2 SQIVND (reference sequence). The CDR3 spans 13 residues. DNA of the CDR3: TGTGCCACTTCCGACAGGGCCGGAAACATCATATATTTT. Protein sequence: CATSDRAGNIIYF.

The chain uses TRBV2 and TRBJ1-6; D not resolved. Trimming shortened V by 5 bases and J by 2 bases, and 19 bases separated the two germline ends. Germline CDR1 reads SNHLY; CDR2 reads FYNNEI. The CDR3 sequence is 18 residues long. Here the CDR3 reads CASSSSSPDGPYNSPLHF. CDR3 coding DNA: TGTGCCAGCAGTAGTTCGTCGCCGGACGGGCCCTATAATTCACCCCTCCACTTT.

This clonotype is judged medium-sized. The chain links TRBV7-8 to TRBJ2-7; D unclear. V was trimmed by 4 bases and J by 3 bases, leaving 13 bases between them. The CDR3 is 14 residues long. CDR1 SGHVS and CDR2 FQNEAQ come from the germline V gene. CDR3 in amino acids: CASSYPLRFYEQYF. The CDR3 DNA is TGTGCCAGCAGCTACCCATTACGGTTCTACGAGCAGTACTTC.

The CDR3 nucleotides read TGTGCCGGGGGACAGGGGGCGGTTCAGCCCCAGCATTTT. It translates to CAGGQGAVQPQHF. The J gene is TRBJ1-5, the V gene TRBV2, with TRBD1 identical over 12 bases. Germline CDR1 reads SNHLY; CDR2 reads FYNNEI. Trimming took 11 bases from V and 6 from J; bases not matched to a gene: 5. This CDR3 is built from 13 residues.

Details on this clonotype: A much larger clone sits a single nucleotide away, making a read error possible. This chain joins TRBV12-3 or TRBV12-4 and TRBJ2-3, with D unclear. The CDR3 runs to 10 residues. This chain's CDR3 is CAVGTNTQYF. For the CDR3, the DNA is TGTGCCGTAGGCACAAATACGCAGTATTTT.

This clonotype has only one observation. CDR3 sequence reads: CASSLEGYSNQPQHF. The CDR3 bases are TGTGCCAGCAGCTTGGAAGGGTATAGCAATCAGCCCCAGCATTTT. The chain joins TRBV5-4 to TRBJ1-5; D unresolved. Germline V gene lookup returns CDR1 SGHNT and CDR2 YYREEE (reference sequence). This CDR3 comprises 15 residues. Between the trimmed V and J ends, which lost 0 bases and 0 bases, there was a span of 7 bases.

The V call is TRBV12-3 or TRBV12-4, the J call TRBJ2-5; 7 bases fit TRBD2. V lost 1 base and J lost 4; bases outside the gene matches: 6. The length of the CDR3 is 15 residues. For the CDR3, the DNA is TGTGCCAGCAGTTTAGGGCCGGGAGGTGGAGAGACCCAGTACTTC. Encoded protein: CASSLGPGGGETQYF.

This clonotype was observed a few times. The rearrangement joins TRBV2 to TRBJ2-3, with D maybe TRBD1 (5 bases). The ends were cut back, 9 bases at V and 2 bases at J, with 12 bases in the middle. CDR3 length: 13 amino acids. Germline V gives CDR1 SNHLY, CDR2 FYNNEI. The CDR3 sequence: CASDRWVTDTQYF. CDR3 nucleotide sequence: TGTGCCAGTGACAGATGGGTCACAGATACGCAGTATTTT.

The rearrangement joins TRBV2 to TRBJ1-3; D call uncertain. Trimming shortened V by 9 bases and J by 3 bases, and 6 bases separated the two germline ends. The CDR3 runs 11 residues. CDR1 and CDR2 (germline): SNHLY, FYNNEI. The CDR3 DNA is TGTGCCAGTGGAGGTGGAAACACCATATATTTT. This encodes CASGGGNTIYF.

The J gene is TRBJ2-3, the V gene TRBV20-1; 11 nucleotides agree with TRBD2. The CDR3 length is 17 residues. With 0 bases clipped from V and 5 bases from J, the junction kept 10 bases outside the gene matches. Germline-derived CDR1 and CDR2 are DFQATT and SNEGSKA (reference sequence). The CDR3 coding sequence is TGCAGTGCTAGAGATTTGGCTAGCGGGAGGCGGGGAGATACGCAGTATTTT. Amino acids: CSARDLASGRRGDTQYF.

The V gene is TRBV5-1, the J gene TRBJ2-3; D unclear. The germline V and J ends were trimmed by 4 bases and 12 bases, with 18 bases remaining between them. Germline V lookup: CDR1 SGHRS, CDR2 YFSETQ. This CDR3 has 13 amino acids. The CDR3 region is CASSPRTANEQYF. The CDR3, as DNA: TGCGCCAGCAGCCCACGAACCGCCAATGAACAGTATTTT. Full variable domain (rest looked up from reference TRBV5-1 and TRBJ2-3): KAGVTQTPRYLIKTRGQQVTLSCSPISGHRSVSWYQQTPGQGLQFLFEYFSETQRNKGNFPGRFSGRQFSNSRSEMNVSTLELGDSALYLCASSPRTANEQYFGPGTRLTVL.

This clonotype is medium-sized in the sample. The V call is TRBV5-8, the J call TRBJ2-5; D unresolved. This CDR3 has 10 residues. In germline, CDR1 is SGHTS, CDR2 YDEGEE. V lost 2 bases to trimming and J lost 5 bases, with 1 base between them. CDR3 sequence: CASSFETQYF. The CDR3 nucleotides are TGTGCCAGCAGCTTTGAGACCCAGTACTTC.

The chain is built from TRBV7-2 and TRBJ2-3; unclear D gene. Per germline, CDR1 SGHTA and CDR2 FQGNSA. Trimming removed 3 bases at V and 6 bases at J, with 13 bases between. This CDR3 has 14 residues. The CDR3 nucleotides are TGTGCCAGCAGCTTCTCTGTAGCTTCGGATACGCAGTATTTT. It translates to CASSFSVASDTQYF.

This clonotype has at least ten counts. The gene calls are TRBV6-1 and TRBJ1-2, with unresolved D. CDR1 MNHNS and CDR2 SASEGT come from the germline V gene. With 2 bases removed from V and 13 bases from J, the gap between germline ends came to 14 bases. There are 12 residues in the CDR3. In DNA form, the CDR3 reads TGTGCCAGCAGTGAACCACCCTATGTTTCCACCTTC. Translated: CASSEPPYVSTF.

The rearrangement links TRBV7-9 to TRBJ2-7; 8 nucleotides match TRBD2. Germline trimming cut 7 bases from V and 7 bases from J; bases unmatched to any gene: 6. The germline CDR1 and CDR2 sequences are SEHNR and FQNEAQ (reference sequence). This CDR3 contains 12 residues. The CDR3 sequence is CASTVAGGEQYF. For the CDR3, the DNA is TGTGCCAGCACCGTTGCGGGGGGTGAGCAGTACTTC. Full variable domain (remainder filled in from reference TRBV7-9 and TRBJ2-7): DTGVSQNPRHKITKRGQNVTFRCDPISEHNRLYWYRQTLGQGPEFLTYFQNEAQLEKSRLLSDRFSAERPKGSFSTLEIQRTEQGDSAMYLCASTVAGGEQYFGPGTRLTVT.